This TCR beta chain was documented in a study of blood T cell repertoires in COVID-19 (dated by TCRdb to the early 2020s). About the full investigation: The collaborator samples originated in the United States, Italy and Spain and spanned the acute and convalescent phases of COVID-19. The material from the prospective study consisted of cDNA or gDNA derived from T cells, B-cell-depleted T cells, or PBMCs. The dataset comprised deeply sampled blood TCRbeta repertoires from subjects exposed to, actively infected with, or recovered from COVID-19. The repertoires were released in a freely available public database meant as a resource for research on the immune response to SARS-CoV-2. Samples came from the ongoing ImmuneRACE study (first 160 participants) plus 1,254 subjects from 6 global collaborators. The sample metadata nearly always contained a de-identified subject ID, COVID-19 status, age in years and sex. HLA class I and class II types, where available, came from metadata supplied by the sample provider rather than from assay-based typing. What the work shows at the level of the full study, not this receptor alone: The quantity of clinical and demographic metadata differed by source and by participant and was supplied without curation.

Counted from cysteine to phenylalanine, this CDR3 has 15 amino acids. This entry keeps only the CDR3 DNA: 45 bases, framed from base 1. Based on the germline V gene, the CDR1 and CDR2 sequences are SGHAT and FQNNGV. The V end loses 2 bases and the J end loses 4 bases, and a stretch of 15 bases separates them. Details on this clone: No cognate antigen has been identified for it. No qualities accompany the bases; no much larger clone lies one base away.

Each collaborating institution followed its own protocols to collect whole blood in K2EDTA tubes. Collaborator samples were shipped for TCRbeta analysis as frozen whole blood, isolated PBMCs, or DNA extracted from either sample type. TCRbeta CDR3 regions were amplified from genomic DNA by means of the immunoSEQ Assay, a bias-controlled multiplex PCR. Processing in the source paper ran as follows. Within the assay, amplification of reference gene primers was used to estimate how many nucleated cells each sample contained. To quantify the absolute abundance of each unique TCRbeta CDR3 rearrangement, sequence reads were collapsed and filtered. For each sample, productive Simpson clonality was calculated by taking the square root of Simpson's diversity index across productive rearrangements. TCRdb carries this immuneACCESS record with in-frame sequences only. Its versions omit some clonotypes, under half of them owing to an unresolved V gene in the studies checked, with the rest unexplained. Clone size and V and J calls were adopted from that table, with D and trimming inferred from the DNA. For this sample the table gives fewer than 50,000 clones, of which around 90% were detected only once. Approximately 26% of the sample is held by the ten biggest clonotypes.

This clonotype originated in a man in his fifties or sixties with active or convalescent COVID-19. This chain joins TRBV11-2 to TRBJ2-7; matching of 5 bases hints at TRBD1 as the D gene. The sequencing input was peripheral blood. The CDR3 reads as follows: CASSLRLDSVYEQYF. The DNA sequence is TGTGCCAGCAGCTTAAGGCTAGACAGCGTTTACGAGCAGTACTTC.